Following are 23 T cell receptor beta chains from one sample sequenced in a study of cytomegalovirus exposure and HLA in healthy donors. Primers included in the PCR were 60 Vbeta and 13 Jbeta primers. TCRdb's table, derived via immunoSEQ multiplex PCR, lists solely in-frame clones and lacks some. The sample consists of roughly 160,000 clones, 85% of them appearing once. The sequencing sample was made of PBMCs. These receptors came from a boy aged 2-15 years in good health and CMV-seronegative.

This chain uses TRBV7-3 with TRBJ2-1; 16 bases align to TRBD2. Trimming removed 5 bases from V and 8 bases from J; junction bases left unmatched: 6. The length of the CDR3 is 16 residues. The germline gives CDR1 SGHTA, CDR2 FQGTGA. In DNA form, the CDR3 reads TGTGCCAGCAGCCAACCGGGACTAGCGGGGGGGGATGAGCAGTTCTTC. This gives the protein CASSQPGLAGGDEQFF.

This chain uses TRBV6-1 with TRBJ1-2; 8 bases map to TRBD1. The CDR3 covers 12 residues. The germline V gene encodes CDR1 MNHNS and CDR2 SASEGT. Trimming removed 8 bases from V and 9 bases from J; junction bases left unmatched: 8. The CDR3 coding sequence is TGTGCCAGCCAAGACGGACAGGGCCGCTACACCTTC. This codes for CASQDGQGRYTF.

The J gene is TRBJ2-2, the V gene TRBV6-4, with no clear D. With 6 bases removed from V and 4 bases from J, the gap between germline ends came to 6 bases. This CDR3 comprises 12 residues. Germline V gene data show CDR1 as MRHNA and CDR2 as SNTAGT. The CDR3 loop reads CASSHSTGELFF. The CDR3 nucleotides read TGTGCCAGCAGCCACAGCACCGGGGAGCTGTTTTTT.

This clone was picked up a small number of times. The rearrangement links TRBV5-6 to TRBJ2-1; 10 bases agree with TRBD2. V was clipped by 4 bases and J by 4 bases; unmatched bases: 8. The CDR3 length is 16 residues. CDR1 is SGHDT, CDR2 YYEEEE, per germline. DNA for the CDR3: TGTGCCAGCAGCAGTCCGGGAGCGGGAGGGTACAATGAGCAGTTCTTC. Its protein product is CASSSPGAGGYNEQFF.

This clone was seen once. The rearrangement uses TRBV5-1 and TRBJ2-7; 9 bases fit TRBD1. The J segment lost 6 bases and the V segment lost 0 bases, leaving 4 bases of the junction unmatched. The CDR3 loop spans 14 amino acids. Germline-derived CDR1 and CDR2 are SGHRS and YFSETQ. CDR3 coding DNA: TGCGCCAGCAGCTTGGGGGACAGGGCTAGCGAGCAGTACTTC. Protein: CASSLGDRASEQYF.

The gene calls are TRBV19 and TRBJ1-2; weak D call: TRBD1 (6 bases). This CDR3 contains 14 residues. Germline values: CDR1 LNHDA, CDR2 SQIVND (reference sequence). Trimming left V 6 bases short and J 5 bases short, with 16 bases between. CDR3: CASRGQPSTYGYTF. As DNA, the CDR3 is TGTGCCAGTAGAGGACAGCCCTCTACGTATGGCTACACCTTC.

CDR3 in DNA: TGTGCCAGTAGTGTCGACACAACTAGCAATCAGCCCCAGCATTTT. This sequence encodes CASSVDTTSNQPQHF. The chain is built from TRBV19 and TRBJ1-5; D remains unclear. The CDR3 sequence is 15 residues long. Looked up from germline, CDR1 is LNHDA and CDR2 is SQIVND (reference sequence). V was trimmed by 5 bases and J by 0 bases, leaving 11 bases between them.

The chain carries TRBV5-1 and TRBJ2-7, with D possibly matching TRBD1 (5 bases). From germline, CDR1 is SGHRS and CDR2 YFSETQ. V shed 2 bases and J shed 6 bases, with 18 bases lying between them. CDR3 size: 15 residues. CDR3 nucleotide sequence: TGCGCCAGCAGCTTTGTTCTGGGGCCCCCCGCCGAGCAGTACTTC. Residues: CASSFVLGPPAEQYF.

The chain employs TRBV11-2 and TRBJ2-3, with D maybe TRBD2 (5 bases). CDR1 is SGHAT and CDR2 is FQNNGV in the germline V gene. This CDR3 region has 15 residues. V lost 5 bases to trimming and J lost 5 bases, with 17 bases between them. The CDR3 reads CASSTHRGRKDTQYF. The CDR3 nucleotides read TGTGCCAGCAGCACCCATCGGGGTAGGAAAGATACGCAGTATTTT. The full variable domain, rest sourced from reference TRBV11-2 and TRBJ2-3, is EAGVAQSPRYKIIEKRQSVAFWCNPISGHATLYWYQQILGQGPKLLIQFQNNGVVDDSQLPKDRFSAERLKGVDSTLKIQPAKLEDSAVYLCASSTHRGRKDTQYFGPGTRLTVL.

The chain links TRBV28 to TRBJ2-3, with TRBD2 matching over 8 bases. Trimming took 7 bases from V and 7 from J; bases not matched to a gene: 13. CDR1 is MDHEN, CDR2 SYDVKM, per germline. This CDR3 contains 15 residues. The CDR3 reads CASTPASGSVNTQYF. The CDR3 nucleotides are TGTGCCAGCACCCCGGCAAGCGGGAGTGTGAATACGCAGTATTTT. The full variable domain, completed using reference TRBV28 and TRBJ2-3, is DVKVTQSSRYLVKRTGEKVFLECVQDMDHENMFWYRQDPGLGLRLIYFSYDVKMKEKGDIPEGYSVSREKKERFSLILESASTNQTSMYLCASTPASGSVNTQYFGPGTRLTVL.

The CDR3 DNA sequence: TGTGCCAGCAGTGAAGCGCTAGTAGAGACCCAGTACTTC. It is translated as CASSEALVETQYF. The rearrangement uses TRBV6-1 and TRBJ2-5, with D hard to call. Looked up from germline, CDR1 is MNHNS and CDR2 is SASEGT. The CDR3 totals 13 residues. Deletions cut 0 bases from V and 4 bases from J, with 6 bases between.

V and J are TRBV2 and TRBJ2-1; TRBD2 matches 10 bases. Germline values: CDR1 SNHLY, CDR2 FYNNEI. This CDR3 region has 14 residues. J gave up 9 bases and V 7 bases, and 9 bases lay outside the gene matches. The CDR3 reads CASTPIAGGVEQFF. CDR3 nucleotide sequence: TGTGCCAGCACCCCGATAGCGGGAGGCGTTGAGCAGTTCTTC.

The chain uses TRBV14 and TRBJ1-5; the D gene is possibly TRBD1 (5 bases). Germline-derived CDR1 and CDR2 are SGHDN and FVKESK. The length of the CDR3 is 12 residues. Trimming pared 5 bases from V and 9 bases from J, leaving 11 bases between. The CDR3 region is CASSYVQGPQHF. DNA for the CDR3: TGTGCCAGCAGCTACGTCCAGGGGCCCCAGCATTTT.

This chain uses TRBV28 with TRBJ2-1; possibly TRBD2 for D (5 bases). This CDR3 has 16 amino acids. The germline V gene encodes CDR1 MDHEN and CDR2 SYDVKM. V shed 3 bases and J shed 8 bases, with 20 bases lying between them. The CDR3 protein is CASSFLLRVLLDEQFF. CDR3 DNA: TGTGCCAGCAGTTTCCTGTTGCGGGTGCTCTTGGATGAGCAGTTCTTC.

CDR3 nucleotide sequence: TGTGCCAGCAGCCGACAGGGGGCAAATTCACCCCTCCACTTT. Its translation is CASSRQGANSPLHF. V gene TRBV11-2 combines with J gene TRBJ1-6, with 10 bases aligning to TRBD1. CDR1 and CDR2 from the germline V gene are SGHAT and FQNNGV. This CDR3 has 14 residues. V shed 5 bases and J 7 bases; nucleotides not matched to a gene: 2.

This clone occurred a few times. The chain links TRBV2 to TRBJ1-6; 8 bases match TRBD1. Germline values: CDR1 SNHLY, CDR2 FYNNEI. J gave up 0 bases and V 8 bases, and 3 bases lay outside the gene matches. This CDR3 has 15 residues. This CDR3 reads CASGDRLSYNSPLHF. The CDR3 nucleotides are TGTGCCAGCGGGGACAGGCTCTCCTATAATTCACCCCTCCACTTT.

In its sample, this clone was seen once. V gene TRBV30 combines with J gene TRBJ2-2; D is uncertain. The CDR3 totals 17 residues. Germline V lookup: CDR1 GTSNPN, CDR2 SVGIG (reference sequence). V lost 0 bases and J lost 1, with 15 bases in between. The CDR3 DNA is TGTGCCTGGAGTGTTAAACCTTATCGGAGGAACACCGGGGAGCTGTTTTTT. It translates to CAWSVKPYRRNTGELFF.

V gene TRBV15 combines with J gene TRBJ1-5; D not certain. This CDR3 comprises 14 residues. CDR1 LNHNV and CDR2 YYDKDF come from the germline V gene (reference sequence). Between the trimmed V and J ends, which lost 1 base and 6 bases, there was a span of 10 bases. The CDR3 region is CATSRGTASQPQHF. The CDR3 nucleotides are TGTGCCACCAGCAGAGGGACTGCTAGTCAGCCCCAGCATTTT.

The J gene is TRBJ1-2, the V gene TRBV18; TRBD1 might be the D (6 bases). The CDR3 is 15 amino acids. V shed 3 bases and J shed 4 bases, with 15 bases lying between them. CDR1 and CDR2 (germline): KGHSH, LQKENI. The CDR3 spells CASSPGAGDPYGYTF. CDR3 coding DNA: TGTGCCAGCTCACCTGGGGCAGGGGACCCCTATGGCTACACCTTC.

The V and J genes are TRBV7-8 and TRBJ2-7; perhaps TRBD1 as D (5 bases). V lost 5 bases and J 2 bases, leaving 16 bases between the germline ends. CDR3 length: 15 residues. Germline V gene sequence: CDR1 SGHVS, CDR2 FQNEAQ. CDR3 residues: CASSILDSPPYEQYV. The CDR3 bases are TGTGCCAGCAGCATACTCGACAGTCCCCCCTACGAGCAGTACGTC.

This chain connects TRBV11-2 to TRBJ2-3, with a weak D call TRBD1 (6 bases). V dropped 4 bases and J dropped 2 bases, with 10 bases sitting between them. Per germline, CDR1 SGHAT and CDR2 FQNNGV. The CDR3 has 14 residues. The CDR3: CASSSGQFTDTQYF. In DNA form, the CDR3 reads TGTGCCAGCAGCTCCGGACAGTTCACAGATACGCAGTATTTT.

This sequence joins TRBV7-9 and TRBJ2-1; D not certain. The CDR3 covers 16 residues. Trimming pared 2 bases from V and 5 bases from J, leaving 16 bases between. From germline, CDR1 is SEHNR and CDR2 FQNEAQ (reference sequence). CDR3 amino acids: CASSLKEFSGDNEQFF. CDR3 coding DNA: TGTGCCAGCAGCTTAAAAGAGTTCTCTGGAGACAATGAGCAGTTCTTC. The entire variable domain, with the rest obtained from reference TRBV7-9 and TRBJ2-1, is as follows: DTGVSQNPRHKITKRGQNVTFRCDPISEHNRLYWYRQTLGQGPEFLTYFQNEAQLEKSRLLSDRFSAERPKGSFSTLEIQRTEQGDSAMYLCASSLKEFSGDNEQFFGPGTRLTVL.

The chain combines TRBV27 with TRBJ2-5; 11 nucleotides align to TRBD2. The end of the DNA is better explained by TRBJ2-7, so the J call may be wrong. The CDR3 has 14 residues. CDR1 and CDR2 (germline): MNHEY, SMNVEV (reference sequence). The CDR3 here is CASSIAGGPHEQYF. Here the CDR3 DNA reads TGTGCCAGCAGCATAGCGGGAGGGCCCCACGAGCAGTACTTC.